This T cell receptor beta chain is from a study of blood T cells in healthy people across ages. This clonotype was counted between two and nine times. Its antigen is not identified. Findings and caveats of the study: A conclusive naive versus antigen-experienced comparison was prevented by the unsorted PBMCs.

The V gene's germline CDR1 is SQVTM and CDR2 ANQGSEA. The V gene end was trimmed by 5 bases and the J gene end by 2 bases; junction bases not matched to a gene: 9. The CDR3 sequence is 17 residues long. Combining a sample-barcoded 5' primer with a J-beta primer mix, a second PCR ran for roughly 7 to 12 cycles. TCRdb ran MiXCR on the 5' RACE reads and lists one entry per CDR3 protein. The repertoire has about 1.7 million distinct CDR3 sequences, about 28% of them found once; the top ten carry 6.5% to 8.5%. J is TRBJ2-1 and V is TRBV29-1; the match to TRBD2 covers 13 bases. The sample comprised blood. The TCR comes from a woman aged 25 to 39 in good health. The CDR3 loop reads CSVTTSGRAGTYNEQFF. CDR3 in DNA: TGCAGCGTTACCACTAGCGGGAGGGCCGGAACCTACAATGAGCAGTTCTTC.